Sequencing of this T cell receptor (beta chain) was carried out in a study of tumor-infiltrating lymphocytes in oesophageal squamous cell carcinoma. From the PCR reads, TCRdb called clonotypes with MiXCR, one entry per CDR3 protein. The data contain some 17,000 distinct CDR3 sequences, around 48% of them singletons. V was pared by 5 bases and J by 4 bases, with 6 bases of the junction left unmatched. Germline V gives CDR1 SGHTA, CDR2 FQGTGA. The CDR3 is made up of 14 amino acids. The V and J genes are TRBV7-3 and TRBJ1-2; 8 bases are shared with TRBD1. The sequenced sample was normal esophageal tissue next to the tumor. This TCR came from a female donor with esophageal squamous cell carcinoma. The CDR3: CASSPNTGGYGYTF. The CDR3 nucleotides are TGTGCCAGCAGCCCAAACACAGGGGGCTATGGCTACACCTTC.